A selection of T cell receptor beta chains follows, all from one sample in a study of cytomegalovirus exposure and HLA in healthy donors. Sequencing was performed with immunoSEQ multiplex PCR; in TCRdb, only in-frame clones are kept and a portion is missing. This table has 100,000 to 150,000 clones, 82% appearing once. Material: PBMCs. Every receptor here comes from a woman between 45 and 60 years old in good health and CMV-seropositive. Both conserved end residues are part of each CDR3. A D gene is named only where the DNA matches it firmly. Only some rows state a clone size, as once, few, many or a class for expanded clones.

clone size: -; J gene: TRBJ2-5; V gene: TRBV18; D gene: -; CDR3 protein: CASSPGRGETQYF; CDR3 DNA: TGTGCCAGCTCACCAGGGCGAGGGGAGACCCAGTACTTC
clone size: -; J gene: TRBJ1-5; V gene: TRBV9; D gene: -; CDR3 protein: CASAKSSGSNQPQHF; CDR3 DNA: TGTGCCAGCGCCAAGAGTTCGGGGAGCAATCAGCCCCAGCATTTT
clone size: -; J gene: TRBJ2-1; V gene: TRBV15; D gene: TRBD1; CDR3 protein: CATSSRGQSYNEQFF; CDR3 DNA: TGTGCCACCAGCTCTCGGGGACAGTCCTACAATGAGCAGTTCTTC
clone size: -; J gene: TRBJ1-2; V gene: TRBV10-3; D gene: TRBD1; CDR3 protein: CAISETGGRRGYTF; CDR3 DNA: TGTGCCATCAGCGAGACAGGGGGCCGTCGAGGCTACACCTTC
clone size: -; J gene: TRBJ2-3; V gene: TRBV11-2; D gene: TRBD2; CDR3 protein: CASSATGTSVTDTQYF; CDR3 DNA: TGCGCCAGCAGCGCGACCGGGACTAGCGTTACAGATACGCAGTATTTT
clone size: -; J gene: TRBJ2-6; V gene: TRBV30; D gene: -; CDR3 protein: CGGQNSGANVLTF; CDR3 DNA: TGTGGAGGACAGAACTCTGGGGCCAACGTCCTGACTTTC
clone size: -; J gene: TRBJ2-5; V gene: TRBV29-1; D gene: -; CDR3 protein: CSVETGAAETQYF; CDR3 DNA: TGCAGCGTTGAAACGGGAGCGGCAGAGACCCAGTACTTC
clone size: -; J gene: TRBJ1-5; V gene: TRBV5-7; D gene: -; CDR3 protein: CASSLPRIRVQPQHF; CDR3 DNA: TGTGCCAGCAGCTTACCTCGGATTCGGGTTCAGCCCCAGCATTTT
clone size: -; J gene: TRBJ2-7; V gene: TRBV6-5; D gene: TRBD2; CDR3 protein: CASRTGGGYEQYF; CDR3 DNA: TGTGCCAGCAGGACGGGGGGAGGCTACGAGCAGTACTTC
clone size: -; J gene: TRBJ1-2; V gene: TRBV6-6; D gene: -; CDR3 protein: CASSEPLANYGYTF; CDR3 DNA: TGTGCCAGCAGCGAGCCTCTCGCCAACTATGGCTACACCTTC
clone size: -; J gene: TRBJ1-4; V gene: TRBV29-1; D gene: -; CDR3 protein: CSVEKFRAGEKLFF; CDR3 DNA: TGCAGCGTTGAAAAATTCAGGGCCGGTGAAAAACTGTTTTTT
clone size: -; J gene: TRBJ2-2; V gene: TRBV19; D gene: TRBD2; CDR3 protein: CASSIAPTSGNTGELFF; CDR3 DNA: TGTGCCAGTAGTATCGCCCCGACTAGCGGGAACACCGGGGAGCTGTTTTTT
clone size: few; J gene: TRBJ1-2; V gene: TRBV27; D gene: TRBD1; CDR3 protein: CASSLAGTGGGYTF; CDR3 DNA: TGTGCCAGCAGTTTAGCCGGGACAGGGGGTGGCTACACCTTC
clone size: few; J gene: TRBJ2-1; V gene: TRBV7-2; D gene: TRBD2; CDR3 protein: CASSSKLAGSYNEQFF; CDR3 DNA: TGTGCCAGCAGCTCAAAACTAGCGGGGTCCTACAATGAGCAGTTCTTC
clone size: -; J gene: TRBJ1-1; V gene: TRBV19; D gene: -; CDR3 protein: CASSIGGRRNTEAFF; CDR3 DNA: TGTGCCAGTAGTATAGGGGGGCGGCGGAACACTGAAGCTTTCTTT
clone size: -; J gene: TRBJ1-4; V gene: TRBV10-3; D gene: TRBD1; CDR3 protein: CAISANRGGGEKLFF; CDR3 DNA: TGTGCCATCAGCGCGAACAGGGGTGGTGGTGAAAAACTGTTTTTT
clone size: few; J gene: TRBJ1-1; V gene: TRBV11-2; D gene: -; CDR3 protein: CASSKDRNTEAFF; CDR3 DNA: TGTGCCAGCAGCAAGGACAGGAACACTGAAGCTTTCTTT
clone size: -; J gene: TRBJ2-3; V gene: TRBV5-1; D gene: TRBD2; CDR3 protein: CASSLGGLAGYTDTQYF; CDR3 DNA: TGCGCCAGCAGCTTGGGGGGACTAGCGGGGTACACAGATACGCAGTATTTT
clone size: -; J gene: TRBJ2-6; V gene: TRBV29-1; D gene: TRBD2; CDR3 protein: CSVSASGRSGANVLTF; CDR3 DNA: TGCAGCGTTTCGGCTAGCGGCCGCTCTGGGGCCAACGTCCTGACTTTC
clone size: -; J gene: TRBJ1-1; V gene: TRBV7-9; D gene: -; CDR3 protein: CASSPQGGAFF; CDR3 DNA: TGTGCCAGCAGCCCTCAGGGAGGAGCTTTCTTT
clone size: -; J gene: TRBJ1-2; V gene: TRBV5-6; D gene: -; CDR3 protein: CASSLDFQGDYGYTF; CDR3 DNA: TGTGCCAGCAGCTTGGATTTCCAGGGTGACTATGGCTACACCTTC
clone size: -; J gene: TRBJ1-4; V gene: TRBV7-6; D gene: TRBD1; CDR3 protein: CASSLAYGTGGTNEKLFF; CDR3 DNA: TGTGCCAGCAGCTTAGCGTATGGGACAGGGGGCACTAATGAAAAACTGTTTTTT
clone size: -; J gene: TRBJ1-4; V gene: TRBV7-2; D gene: -; CDR3 protein: CASSLQAGINEKLFF; CDR3 DNA: TGTGCCAGCAGCTTACAGGCAGGGATTAATGAAAAACTGTTTTTT